The 21 T cell receptor beta chains presented below share a single source sample, sequenced in a study of blood T cell repertoires in COVID-19. This table comes from immunoSEQ multiplex PCR, and its TCRdb copy is limited to in-frame clones, with some not included. The sample consists of about 200,000 clones, 76% of them appearing once. Source material: PBMCs or T cells enriched from blood (not recorded which). The receptors here all came from a woman aged 45 to 65 with acute COVID-19.

The J gene is TRBJ2-7, the V gene TRBV6-5; 8 nucleotides match TRBD1. The length of the CDR3 is 14 residues. Germline loops: CDR1 MNHEY, CDR2 SVGAGI. After removal of 6 bases from V and 3 bases from J, the junction contained 7 bases not matched to a gene. The CDR3: CASRGRGLDYEQYV. CDR3 nucleotides: TGTGCCAGCAGGGGCAGGGGGCTTGACTACGAGCAGTACGTC.

The chain employs TRBV27 and TRBJ1-5; TRBD1 matches 7 bases. This CDR3 has 14 amino acids. Losses at the gene ends were 6 bases for V and 3 bases for J; bases not matched to a gene: 5. Germline-derived CDR1 and CDR2 are MNHEY and SMNVEV (reference sequence). In DNA, the CDR3 is TGTGCCAGCAGCCAGGGGGATTCCAATCAGCCCCAGCATTTT. As protein: CASSQGDSNQPQHF.

The DNA for the CDR3 is TGTGCCAGTAGCCGTGGACAGGGTGGTAATTCACCCCTCCACTTT. This encodes CASSRGQGGNSPLHF. This chain connects TRBV19 to TRBJ1-6; 8 bases match TRBD1. Germline V lookup: CDR1 LNHDA, CDR2 SQIVND (reference sequence). V trimming: 6 bases; J trimming: 6 bases; junction bases outside the gene matches: 7. The CDR3 sequence is 15 residues long.

The chain recombines TRBV28 with TRBJ1-1; D gene uncertain. CDR3 size: 15 residues. The ends were cut back, 2 bases at V and 5 bases at J, with 15 bases in the middle. Germline values: CDR1 MDHEN, CDR2 SYDVKM. The CDR3 region has the DNA TGTGCCAGCAGTTTAAAGATCGGCAGGAGGACTGAAGCTTTCTTT. It encodes CASSLKIGRRTEAFF.

The chain joins TRBV2 to TRBJ1-5, with D possibly TRBD1 on 6 matching bases. Germline V gene lookup returns CDR1 SNHLY and CDR2 FYNNEI. The CDR3 runs to 13 residues. Deletions cut 10 bases from V and 2 bases from J, with 12 bases between. CDR3 DNA sequence: TGTGCCACTCGACAGGAGGGCAATCAGCCCCAGCATTTT. It encodes CATRQEGNQPQHF.

The chain employs TRBV4-3 and TRBJ2-5; D is perhaps TRBD1 (5 bases). Per germline, CDR1 LGHNA and CDR2 YSLEER. CDR3 size: 13 residues. The V end lost 1 base, the J end lost 7 bases, and 10 bases lay between the germline ends. The CDR3 coding sequence is TGCGCCAGCAGCCAAGGGCAGCAGGGGACCCAGTACTTC. Residues: CASSQGQQGTQYF.

The V gene is TRBV9, the J gene TRBJ2-7; TRBD1 matches 9 bases. Germline-derived CDR1 and CDR2 are SGDLS and YYNGEE. The CDR3 has 14 amino acids. With 4 bases clipped from V and 2 bases from J, the junction kept 4 bases outside the gene matches. CDR3 sequence reads: CASSPGQGPYEQYV. DNA of the CDR3: TGTGCCAGCAGCCCAGGACAGGGGCCCTACGAGCAGTACGTC.

This clone was counted between two and nine times. This chain uses TRBV6-5 with TRBJ1-3, with 7 bases matching TRBD1. The CDR3 length is 15 residues. V was pared by 0 bases and J by 4 bases, with 3 bases of the junction left unmatched. From germline, CDR1 is MNHEY and CDR2 SVGAGI. CDR3 coding DNA: TGTGCCAGCAGTTACTCGGGGACAGACGGAAACACCATATATTTT. Translation gives CASSYSGTDGNTIYF.

V usage is TRBV2 and J usage is TRBJ2-1, with a weak D call TRBD2 (6 bases). CDR3 length: 15 residues. V was clipped by 6 bases and J by 0 bases, with 12 bases between them. Germline CDR1 is SNHLY and CDR2 is FYNNEI. The CDR3 DNA reads as TGTGCCAGCAGCCCTGCGCGGGGCTCCTACAATGAGCAGTTCTTC. This translates into CASSPARGSYNEQFF.

This clone has a handful of counts. The chain couples TRBV28 to TRBJ1-4; 7 bases map to TRBD1. J gave up 7 bases and V 3 bases, and 11 bases lay outside the gene matches. The CDR3 has 16 amino acids. The germline V gene has CDR1 MDHEN and CDR2 SYDVKM. The CDR3 bases are TGTGCCAGCAGTTTTTCTAGGACAGGAGCACTTGAAAAACTGTTTTTT. The encoded protein is CASSFSRTGALEKLFF. Combining the CDR3 with reference TRBV28 and TRBJ1-4 gives the whole variable domain DVKVTQSSRYLVKRTGEKVFLECVQDMDHENMFWYRQDPGLGLRLIYFSYDVKMKEKGDIPEGYSVSREKKERFSLILESASTNQTSMYLCASSFSRTGALEKLFFGSGTQLSVL.

The rearrangement uses TRBV24-1 and TRBJ2-5, with 8 bases aligning to TRBD1. The CDR3 consists of 17 residues. From germline, CDR1 is KGHDR and CDR2 SFDVKD. V dropped 6 bases and J dropped 4; count of bases not matched to a gene: 15. CDR3 nucleotides: TGTGCCACCAGTCCCTTATACGCACAGGGGGGAGGAGAGACCCAGTACTTC. This codes for CATSPLYAQGGGETQYF.

This clone was counted only a few times. The chain uses TRBV24-1 and TRBJ2-1, with 8 positions matching TRBD1. Losses at the gene ends were 4 bases for V and 13 bases for J; bases not matched to a gene: 5. CDR3 length: 12 amino acids. Germline values: CDR1 KGHDR, CDR2 SFDVKD. The CDR3 DNA sequence: TGTGCCACCAGTGACCTCGGACAGGGTCAGTTCTTC. Its translation: CATSDLGQGQFF.

This clone was detected once. This chain joins TRBV7-9 and TRBJ1-5; the match to TRBD1 covers 7 bases. The V gene's germline CDR1 is SEHNR and CDR2 FQNEAQ (reference sequence). V lost 4 bases to trimming and J lost 13 bases; unmatched junction nucleotides: 16. There are 15 residues in the CDR3. The CDR3 DNA follows: TGTGCCAGCAGCTCCTCTGACAGGGATGGTCGGCTTCAGCATTTT. This codes for CASSSSDRDGRLQHF. Looking up the rest from reference TRBV7-9 and TRBJ1-5 gives the full variable domain: DTGVSQNPRHKITKRGQNVTFRCDPISEHNRLYWYRQTLGQGPEFLTYFQNEAQLEKSRLLSDRFSAERPKGSFSTLEIQRTEQGDSAMYLCASSSSDRDGRLQHFGDGTRLSIL.

This sequence joins TRBV3-1 (or the pseudogene TRBV3-2) and TRBJ2-2; D unresolved. V lost 1 base, J lost 4 bases, and 7 bases lay in between. Germline V gene lookup returns CDR1 LGHDT and CDR2 YNNKEL (reference sequence). CDR3 length: 14 amino acids. As DNA, the CDR3 is TGTGCCAGCAGCCAAGGGGCTGGCACCGGGGAGCTGTTTTTT. Protein product: CASSQGAGTGELFF.

The chain recombines TRBV2 with TRBJ2-7, with TRBD1 matching 7 bases. CDR3 length: 16 residues. The germline gives CDR1 SNHLY, CDR2 FYNNEI. Losses at the gene ends were 2 bases for V and 6 bases for J; bases not matched to a gene: 13. Written as DNA, the CDR3 is TGTGCCAGCAGTGAATTTAGGGCAGGGGGTCCTCTCGAGCAGTACGTC. Residues: CASSEFRAGGPLEQYV.

The chain has TRBV5-1 and TRBJ2-2, with D maybe TRBD2 (6 bases). CDR1 SGHRS and CDR2 YFSETQ come from the germline V gene. The CDR3 spans 16 residues. V lost 1 base and J 1 base, leaving 11 bases between the germline ends. This chain's CDR3 is CASSLLGLMNTGELFF. CDR3 nucleotide sequence: TGCGCCAGCAGCTTGTTGGGACTCATGAACACCGGGGAGCTGTTTTTT.

The V gene is TRBV6-5, the J gene TRBJ2-3, with 7 bases identical to TRBD1. CDR1 MNHEY and CDR2 SVGAGI come from the germline V gene. CDR3 length equals 14 residues. Germline trimming cut 6 bases from V and 5 bases from J; bases unmatched to any gene: 8. The CDR3 loop is CASRTGQAGDTQYF. CDR3 DNA sequence: TGTGCCAGCAGGACTGGACAGGCAGGAGATACGCAGTATTTT.

This chain joins TRBV30 and TRBJ1-5; D is unresolved. The CDR3 is made up of 13 amino acids. Per the germline V gene, CDR1 is GTSNPN and CDR2 is SVGIG (reference sequence). The V end was cut by 0 bases, the J end by 5 bases, with 8 bases between. The CDR3 DNA sequence: TGTGCCTGGAGTGTCAGTGTCCATCAGCCCCAGCATTTT. It codes for CAWSVSVHQPQHF.

The genes are TRBV3-1 (or the pseudogene TRBV3-2) and TRBJ1-1; unclear D gene. CDR1 and CDR2 (germline): LGHDT, YNNKEL (reference sequence). CDR3 length: 14 residues. V was shortened by 0 bases and J by 5 bases, with 10 bases between the two germline ends. The DNA of the CDR3 is TGTGCCAGCAGCCAAGATTTCTCCTCTACTGAAGCTTTCTTT. It translates to CASSQDFSSTEAFF.

The rearrangement links TRBV7-9 to TRBJ2-7; TRBD1 is a possible D gene (5 bases). CDR3 size: 14 residues. Looked up from germline, CDR1 is SEHNR and CDR2 is FQNEAQ (reference sequence). Trimming took 5 bases from V and 2 from J, leaving 13 bases between them. CDR3 loop: CASSGQGSAYEQYV. The CDR3 DNA is TGTGCCAGCAGCGGTCAGGGCAGCGCCTACGAGCAGTACGTC.

The chain is built from TRBV5-5 and TRBJ2-7; 7 nucleotides align to TRBD1. The CDR3 consists of 18 residues. The J segment lost 6 bases and the V segment lost 0 bases, leaving 18 bases of the junction unmatched. In germline, CDR1 is SGHKS, CDR2 YYEKEE (reference sequence). Here the CDR3 reads CASSLGIVGGTRRGEQYV. CDR3 coding DNA: TGTGCCAGCAGCTTGGGGATTGTAGGGGGCACACGAAGGGGCGAGCAGTACGTC.